The clone carrying this T cell receptor (beta chain) was observed many times. What it binds is not known. Trimming pared 5 bases from V and 5 bases from J, leaving 6 bases between. Per the germline V gene, CDR1 is SGHAT and CDR2 is FQDESV (reference sequence). The CDR3 spans 12 residues. These data originate in a study of regulatory T cells in long-lasting Graves disease. Construction of the TCR beta libraries employed iRepertoire HTBI primers in conjunction with Arm-PCR of CDR3 regions. TCRdb re-derived calls from the multiplex PCR reads in MiXCR, one entry per CDR3 protein. The profile shows about 470,000 distinct CDR3 sequences, about 15% of them singletons. Findings of the study overall: Few sampled subjects may have lowered accuracy.

Time point described: newly diagnosed GD, antithyroid drugs for less than 3 months. Preparation of the TCR library used RNA extracted from PBMCs. This sample also appeared in a second study, on T cells in Graves' hyperthyroidism and ophthalmopathy.

This sequence joins TRBV11-1 and TRBJ2-2; D remains unclear. This TCR came from a woman aged 25 to 39 with Graves disease. The material sequenced was peripheral blood mononuclear cells (PBMCs), taken at new diagnosis, from a patient treated with antithyroid drugs. CDR3: CASSGRTGELFF. The CDR3 DNA reads TGTGCCAGCAGCGGACGGACCGGGGAGCTGTTTTTT.